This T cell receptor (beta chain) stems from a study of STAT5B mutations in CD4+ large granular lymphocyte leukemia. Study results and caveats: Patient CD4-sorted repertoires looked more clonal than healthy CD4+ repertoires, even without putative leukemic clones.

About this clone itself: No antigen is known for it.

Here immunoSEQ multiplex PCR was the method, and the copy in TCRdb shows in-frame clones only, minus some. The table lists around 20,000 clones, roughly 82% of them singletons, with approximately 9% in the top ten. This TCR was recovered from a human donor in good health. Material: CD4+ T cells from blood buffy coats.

CDR3 bases: TGCGCCAGCAGCTTGGTAGCGGGGGTGGCAGATACGCAGTATTTT. Amino acids: CASSLVAGVADTQYF. The chain joins TRBV5-1 to TRBJ2-3; 9 bases match TRBD2. Germline CDR1 reads SGHRS; CDR2 reads YFSETQ. The J segment lost 4 bases and the V segment lost 0 bases, leaving 3 bases of the junction unmatched. The CDR3 contains 15 residues.